Presented here are 9 T cell receptor beta chains from one specimen sequenced in a study of blood T cell repertoires in COVID-19. TCRdb keeps only in-frame clones here, not all; method: immunoSEQ multiplex PCR. The data hold some 150,000 clones, with around nine tenths observed a single time. Material for sequencing was peripheral blood. These receptors came from a woman in her 50s with active or convalescent COVID-19.

The chain recombines TRBV5-1 with TRBJ2-1; 8 bases map to TRBD2. This CDR3 is 15 amino acids long. The V gene's germline CDR1 is SGHRS and CDR2 YFSETQ. J gave up 4 bases and V 4 bases, and 7 bases lay outside the gene matches. Here the CDR3 reads CASSQSGSRYNEQFF. As DNA, the CDR3 is TGCGCCAGCAGCCAAAGCGGGAGTCGGTACAATGAGCAGTTCTTC.

CDR3 nucleotides: TGTGCCAGCAGCTTAGTGGGGGCTGATAATTCACCCCTCCACTTT. Its protein is CASSLVGADNSPLHF. This chain connects TRBV7-4 to TRBJ1-6; the D gene is possibly TRBD1 (6 bases). V was trimmed by 1 base and J by 5 bases, leaving 9 bases between them. Germline CDR1 reads SGHVT; CDR2 reads SQSDAQ. The CDR3 totals 15 residues.

This chain connects TRBV30 to TRBJ1-2; D is perhaps TRBD1 (6 bases). The CDR3 is 13 residues long. V was trimmed by 2 bases and J by 0 bases, leaving 7 bases between them. CDR1 GTSNPN and CDR2 SVGIG come from the germline V gene (reference sequence). The CDR3 spells CAWSRDTNYGYTF. The CDR3 DNA follows: TGTGCCTGGAGTCGGGACACTAACTATGGCTACACCTTC. Together with reference TRBV30 and TRBJ1-2, the CDR3 gives the full variable domain: SQTIHQWPATLVQPVGSPLSLECTVEGTSNPNLYWYRQAAGRGLQLLFYSVGIGQISSEVPQNLSASRPQDRQFILSSKKLLLSDSGFYLCAWSRDTNYGYTFGSGTRLTVV.

The rearrangement joins TRBV7-2 to TRBJ2-2, with 7 bases fitting TRBD2. This CDR3 comprises 16 residues. The germline V gene encodes CDR1 SGHTA and CDR2 FQGNSA. The junction had 6 bases not matched to a gene; V was cut back by 0 bases and J by 5 bases. The DNA of the CDR3 is TGTGCCAGCAGCTTAGCGGTACGGGGAGGGACCGGGGAGCTGTTTTTT. This gives the protein CASSLAVRGGTGELFF.

V is TRBV4-1 and J is TRBJ2-3, with 12 bases fitting TRBD2. There are 16 residues in the CDR3. After removal of 3 bases from V and 4 bases from J, the junction contained 5 bases not matched to a gene. Germline V gene sequence: CDR1 MGHRA, CDR2 YSYEKL. The CDR3 DNA is TGCGCCAGCAGCCAGACTAGCGGGAGAGGGGCAGATACGCAGTATTTT. Encoded protein: CASSQTSGRGADTQYF.

This chain links TRBV30 with TRBJ1-2, with D unresolved. The CDR3 has 14 residues. The germline gives CDR1 GTSNPN, CDR2 SVGIG (reference sequence). V shed 2 bases and J shed 6 bases, with 16 bases lying between them. The CDR3 region has the DNA TGTGCCTGGAGTCTGGGAGTTCAAGGGCATGGCTACACCTTC. Its translation is CAWSLGVQGHGYTF.

The chain is built from TRBV13 and TRBJ2-2; 8 nucleotides align to TRBD1. Trimming cost V 4 bases and J 2 bases; bases outside gene matches: 3. Per germline, CDR1 PRHDT and CDR2 FYEKMQ (reference sequence). The CDR3 loop spans 15 amino acids. The CDR3: CASSYTGGNTGELFF. Here the CDR3 DNA reads TGTGCCAGCAGCTATACAGGGGGAAACACCGGGGAGCTGTTTTTT.

There are a few counts of this clone. This chain joins TRBV28 and TRBJ2-7, with D perhaps TRBD2 (5 bases). The V and J ends lost 2 bases and 6 bases respectively, with 17 bases between them. From germline, CDR1 is MDHEN and CDR2 SYDVKM. The length of the CDR3 is 15 residues. The CDR3 spells CASSLTSSGMGEQYF. CDR3 DNA: TGTGCCAGCAGTTTAACATCCTCCGGGATGGGCGAGCAGTACTTC.

This chain joins TRBV2 and TRBJ1-1; 9 bases fit TRBD1. V lost 7 bases, J lost 0 bases, and 9 bases stayed unmatched. The CDR3 is 16 residues long. Germline V gene lookup returns CDR1 SNHLY and CDR2 FYNNEI. The CDR3 spells CASNGDRVGMNTEAFF. In DNA form, the CDR3 reads TGTGCCAGCAATGGGGACAGGGTTGGGATGAACACTGAAGCTTTCTTT.